The 7 T cell receptor beta chains in this list originate from one sample, sequenced in a study of blood T cell repertoires in COVID-19. Clones were read by immunoSEQ multiplex PCR, and TCRdb kept only the in-frame ones, dropping some. The table records around 140,000 clones, over 80% of them present only once. Sequencing input: PBMCs or T cells enriched from blood (not recorded which). These receptor sequences come from a man in his fifties or sixties who had recovered from COVID-19.

This clone occurred once. The V and J genes are TRBV30 and TRBJ2-5; TRBD1 agrees at 7 bases. V was clipped by 5 bases and J by 2 bases; unmatched bases: 5. Germline CDR1 and CDR2: GTSNPN and SVGIG (reference sequence). The CDR3 consists of 13 residues. CDR3 DNA: TGTGCCTGGGACAGGGTGTATCAAGAGACCCAGTACTTC. Translating gives CAWDRVYQETQYF. Full variable domain (remainder filled in from reference TRBV30 and TRBJ2-5): SQTIHQWPATLVQPVGSPLSLECTVEGTSNPNLYWYRQAAGRGLQLLFYSVGIGQISSEVPQNLSASRPQDRQFILSSKKLLLSDSGFYLCAWDRVYQETQYFGPGTRLLVL.

This clone was seen a single time. V is TRBV24-1 and J is TRBJ2-5, with 7 nucleotides matching TRBD2. The trim removed 4 bases at V and 5 bases at J, leaving 6 bases unmatched. The germline V gene has CDR1 KGHDR and CDR2 SFDVKD. The CDR3 covers 14 residues. CDR3 coding DNA: TGTGCCACCAGTGACCCGACTAGCCAGGAGACCCAGTACTTC. It codes for CATSDPTSQETQYF.

The V gene is TRBV9, the J gene TRBJ1-2; 7 bases match TRBD1. After removal of 4 bases from V and 1 base from J, the junction contained 7 bases not matched to a gene. Germline loops: CDR1 SGDLS, CDR2 YYNGEE. CDR3 length: 15 amino acids. DNA for the CDR3: TGTGCCAGCAGCCCCGGTCACAGGGGTAACTATGGCTACACCTTC. This codes for CASSPGHRGNYGYTF.

J is TRBJ2-1 and V is TRBV28; TRBD1 might be the D (5 bases). The V and J ends lost 6 bases and 14 bases respectively, with 11 bases between them. The CDR3 spans 10 residues. Germline loops: CDR1 MDHEN, CDR2 SYDVKM. The CDR3 sequence: CASRGEGEFF. For the CDR3, the DNA is TGTGCCAGCAGAGGGGAAGGGGAGTTCTTC.

The chain has TRBV5-5 and TRBJ2-5; 9 bases match TRBD1. Germline loops: CDR1 SGHKS, CDR2 YYEKEE (reference sequence). Trimming took 4 bases from V and 5 from J; bases not matched to a gene: 6. The CDR3 contains 14 residues. The CDR3 loop reads CASSLRDRVETQYF. The CDR3 nucleotides read TGTGCCAGCAGCCTACGGGACAGGGTGGAGACCCAGTACTTC.

V and J are TRBV6-5 and TRBJ1-1; 8 bases are a match to TRBD1. Looked up from germline, CDR1 is MNHEY and CDR2 is SVGAGI. The CDR3 loop spans 14 amino acids. J lost 2 bases, V lost 6 bases, and 5 bases had no gene match. This chain's CDR3 is CASRLGQDNTEAFF. Written as DNA, the CDR3 is TGTGCCAGCAGACTGGGACAGGATAACACTGAAGCTTTCTTT.

This chain joins TRBV6-5 and TRBJ1-1; D ambiguous. Trimming removed 6 bases at V and 6 bases at J, with 11 bases between. This CDR3 has 12 amino acids. Germline-derived CDR1 and CDR2 are MNHEY and SVGAGI. DNA of the CDR3: TGTGCCAGCAGACAACTAGTCCCTGAAGCTTTCTTT. Translation gives CASRQLVPEAFF.